What follows describes a single T cell receptor beta chain. These data originate in a study of blood T cell repertoires in COVID-19. Sequenced by immunoSEQ multiplex PCR; TCRdb stores in-frame clones only, minus some. Of 230,000 or so clones listed, 70% to 90% are singletons. The clonotype originates from a woman in her forties with acute COVID-19. What was sequenced was PBMCs or T cells enriched from blood (not recorded which).

The CDR3 loop is CASSPSGWESSGNTIYF. Here the CDR3 DNA reads TGTGCCAGCAGCCCCTCCGGATGGGAGAGCTCTGGAAACACCATATATTTT. J is TRBJ1-3 and V is TRBV9; no clear D gene. From germline, CDR1 is SGDLS and CDR2 YYNGEE. The CDR3 consists of 17 residues. With 4 bases removed from V and 0 bases from J, the gap between germline ends came to 17 bases.